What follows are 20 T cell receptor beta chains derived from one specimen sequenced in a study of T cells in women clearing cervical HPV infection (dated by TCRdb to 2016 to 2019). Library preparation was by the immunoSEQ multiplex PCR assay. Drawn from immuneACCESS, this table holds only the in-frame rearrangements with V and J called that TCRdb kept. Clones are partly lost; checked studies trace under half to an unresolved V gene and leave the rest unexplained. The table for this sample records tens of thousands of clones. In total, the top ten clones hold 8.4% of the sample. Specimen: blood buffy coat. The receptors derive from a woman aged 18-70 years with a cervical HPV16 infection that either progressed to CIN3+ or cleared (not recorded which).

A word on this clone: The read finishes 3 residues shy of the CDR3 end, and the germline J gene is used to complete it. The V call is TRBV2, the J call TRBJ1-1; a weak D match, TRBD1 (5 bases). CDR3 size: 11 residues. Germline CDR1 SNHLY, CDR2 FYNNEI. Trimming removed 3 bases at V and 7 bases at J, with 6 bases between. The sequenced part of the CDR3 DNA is TGTGCCAGCAGTGAGAGGGGTGAA. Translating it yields CASSERGE. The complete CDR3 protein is CASSERGEAFF.

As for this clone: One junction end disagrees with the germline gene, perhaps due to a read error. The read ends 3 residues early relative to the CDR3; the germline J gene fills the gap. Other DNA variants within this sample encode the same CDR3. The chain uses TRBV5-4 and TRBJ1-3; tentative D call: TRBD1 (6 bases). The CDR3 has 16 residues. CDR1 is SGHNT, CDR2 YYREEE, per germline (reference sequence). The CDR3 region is CASSLVGAASGNTIYF. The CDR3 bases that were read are TGTGCCAGCAGCTTGGTGGGGGCGGCCTCTGGAAACACA.

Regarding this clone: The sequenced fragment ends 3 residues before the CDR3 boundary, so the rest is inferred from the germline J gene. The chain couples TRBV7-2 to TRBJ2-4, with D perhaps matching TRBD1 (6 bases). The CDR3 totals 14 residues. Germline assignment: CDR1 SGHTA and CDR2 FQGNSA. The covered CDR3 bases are TGTGCCAGCAGCTTAACGGGACAAAACTATGGT. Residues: CASSLTGQNYG. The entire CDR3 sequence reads CASSLTGQNYGQYF.

The part of the CDR3 DNA that was read is TGTGCCAGCTCACCACCGGGGCCAAGGCCCGGGGAG. Translating it yields CASSPPGPRPGE. The full CDR3 sequence reads CASSPPGPRPGELFF. This rearrangement joins TRBV18 to TRBJ2-2; a possible D gene is TRBD1 (5 bases). The read stops 3 residues short of the end of the CDR3; the missing end is completed from the germline J gene. Germline V lookup: CDR1 KGHSH, CDR2 LQKENI. The ends were cut back, 0 bases at V and 6 bases at J, with 11 bases in the middle. CDR3 length: 15 residues.

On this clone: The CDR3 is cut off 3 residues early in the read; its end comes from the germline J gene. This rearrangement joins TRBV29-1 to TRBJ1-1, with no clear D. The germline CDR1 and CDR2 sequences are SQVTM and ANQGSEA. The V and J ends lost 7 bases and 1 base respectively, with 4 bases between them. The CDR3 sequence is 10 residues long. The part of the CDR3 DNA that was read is TGCAGCGCCCAGAACACTGAA. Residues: CSAQNTE. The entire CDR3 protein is CSAQNTEAFF.

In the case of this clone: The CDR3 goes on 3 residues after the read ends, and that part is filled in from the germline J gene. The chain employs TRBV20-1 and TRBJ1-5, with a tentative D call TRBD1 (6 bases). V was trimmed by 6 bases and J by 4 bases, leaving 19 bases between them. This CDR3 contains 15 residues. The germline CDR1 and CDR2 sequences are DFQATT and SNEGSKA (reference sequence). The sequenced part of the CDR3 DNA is TGCAGTGCAAACCGAGCTGGGACAAGAAATCAGCCC. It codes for CSANRAGTRNQP. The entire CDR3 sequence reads CSANRAGTRNQPQHF.

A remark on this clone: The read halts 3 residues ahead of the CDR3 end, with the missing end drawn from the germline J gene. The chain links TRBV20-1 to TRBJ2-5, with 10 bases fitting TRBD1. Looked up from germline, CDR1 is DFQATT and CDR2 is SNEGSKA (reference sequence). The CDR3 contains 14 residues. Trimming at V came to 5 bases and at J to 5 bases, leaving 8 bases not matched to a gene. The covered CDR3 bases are TGCAGTGCTGACAGGACAGGGGGAAGGGAGACC. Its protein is CSADRTGGRET. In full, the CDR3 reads CSADRTGGRETQYF.

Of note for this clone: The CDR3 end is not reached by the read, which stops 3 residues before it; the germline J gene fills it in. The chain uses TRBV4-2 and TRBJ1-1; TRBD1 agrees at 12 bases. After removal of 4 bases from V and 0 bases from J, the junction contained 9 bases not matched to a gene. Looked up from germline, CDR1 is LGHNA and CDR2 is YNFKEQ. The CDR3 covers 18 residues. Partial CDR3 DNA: TGTGCCAGCAGCCTGACCGGGACAGGGGGCGCGATGAACACTGAA. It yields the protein CASSLTGTGGAMNTE. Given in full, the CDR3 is CASSLTGTGGAMNTEAFF.

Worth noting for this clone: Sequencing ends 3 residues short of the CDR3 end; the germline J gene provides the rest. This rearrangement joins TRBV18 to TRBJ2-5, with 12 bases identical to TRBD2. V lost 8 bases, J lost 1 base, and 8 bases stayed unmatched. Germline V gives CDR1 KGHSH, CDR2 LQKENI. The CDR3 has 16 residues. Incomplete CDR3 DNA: TGTGCCAGCACTACTCTAGCGGGGGGGATCCAAGAGACC. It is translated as CASTTLAGGIQET. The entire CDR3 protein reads CASTTLAGGIQETQYF.

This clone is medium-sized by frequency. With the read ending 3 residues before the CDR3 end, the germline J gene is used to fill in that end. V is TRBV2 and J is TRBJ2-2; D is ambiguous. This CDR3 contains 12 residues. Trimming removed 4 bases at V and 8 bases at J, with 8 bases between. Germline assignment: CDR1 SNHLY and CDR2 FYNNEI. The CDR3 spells CASSARMGELFF. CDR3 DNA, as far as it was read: TGTGCCAGCAGTGCTAGAATGGGGGAG.

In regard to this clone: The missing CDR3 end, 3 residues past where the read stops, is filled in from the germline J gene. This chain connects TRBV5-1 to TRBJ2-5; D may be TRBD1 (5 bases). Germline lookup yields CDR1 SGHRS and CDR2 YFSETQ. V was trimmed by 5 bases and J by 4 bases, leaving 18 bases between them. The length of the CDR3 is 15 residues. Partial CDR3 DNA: TGCGCCAGCAGACCCGTGGGGCCAATCACAGAGACC. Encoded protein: CASRPVGPITET. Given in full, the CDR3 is CASRPVGPITETQYF.

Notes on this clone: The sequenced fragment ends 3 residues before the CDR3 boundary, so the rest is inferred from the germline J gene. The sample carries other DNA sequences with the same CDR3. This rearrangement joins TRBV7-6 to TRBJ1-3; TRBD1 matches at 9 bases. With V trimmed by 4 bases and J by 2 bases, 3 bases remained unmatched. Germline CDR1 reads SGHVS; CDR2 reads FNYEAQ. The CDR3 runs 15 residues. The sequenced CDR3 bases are TGTGCCAGCAGCTCGAGGACAGGGGCTGGAAACACC. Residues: CASSSRTGAGNT. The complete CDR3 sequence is CASSSRTGAGNTIYF.

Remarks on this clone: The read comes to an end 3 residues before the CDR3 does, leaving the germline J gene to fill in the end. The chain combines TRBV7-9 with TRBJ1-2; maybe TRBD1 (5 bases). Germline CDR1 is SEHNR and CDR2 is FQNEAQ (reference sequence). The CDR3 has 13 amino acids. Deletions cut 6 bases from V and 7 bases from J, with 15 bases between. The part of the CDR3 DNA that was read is TGTGCCAGCAGTTTACAAGGGGAATCTGGC. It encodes CASSLQGESG. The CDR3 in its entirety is CASSLQGESGYTF.

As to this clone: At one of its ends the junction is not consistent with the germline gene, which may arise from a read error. The CDR3 DNA, read in part, is TGTTCCAGCTCTATACAGGGGCGAGAGACG. It specifies CSSSIQGRET. The entire CDR3 is CSSSIQGRETQYF. The chain employs TRBV18 and TRBJ2-3; the match to TRBD1 covers 7 bases. The CDR3 end lies 3 residues beyond the end of the read and is filled in from the germline J gene. This CDR3 is 13 amino acids long. CDR1 is KGHSH and CDR2 is LQKENI in the germline V gene.

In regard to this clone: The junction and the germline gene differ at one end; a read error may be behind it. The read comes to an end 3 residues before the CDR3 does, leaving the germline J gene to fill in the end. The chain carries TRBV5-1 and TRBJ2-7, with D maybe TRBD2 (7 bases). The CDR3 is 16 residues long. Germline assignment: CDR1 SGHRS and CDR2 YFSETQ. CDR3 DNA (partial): TGCGCCAGCACCTTGGGGGCTAGCGGAGGAGGGCGCGAG. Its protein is CASTLGASGGGRE. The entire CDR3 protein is CASTLGASGGGREQYF.

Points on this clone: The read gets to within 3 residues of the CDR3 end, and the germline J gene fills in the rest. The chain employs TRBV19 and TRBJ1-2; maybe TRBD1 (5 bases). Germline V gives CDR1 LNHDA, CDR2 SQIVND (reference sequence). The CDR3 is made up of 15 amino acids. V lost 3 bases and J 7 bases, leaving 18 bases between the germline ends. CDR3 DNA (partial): TGTGCCAGTAGTATCTACCCCAGGGTTGGAGGTGGC. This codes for CASSIYPRVGGG. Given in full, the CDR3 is CASSIYPRVGGGYTF.

The CDR3 bases that were read are TGTGCCAGCAGGCTCCAGGGGTTTCAGCCC. Amino acids: CASRLQGFQP. The complete CDR3 protein is CASRLQGFQPQHF. The chain couples TRBV2 to TRBJ1-5; the D gene is possibly TRBD1 (6 bases). The read gets to within 3 residues of the CDR3 end, and the germline J gene fills in the rest. The ends were cut back, 6 bases at V and 6 bases at J, with 12 bases in the middle. The CDR3 totals 13 residues. Looked up from germline, CDR1 is SNHLY and CDR2 is FYNNEI.

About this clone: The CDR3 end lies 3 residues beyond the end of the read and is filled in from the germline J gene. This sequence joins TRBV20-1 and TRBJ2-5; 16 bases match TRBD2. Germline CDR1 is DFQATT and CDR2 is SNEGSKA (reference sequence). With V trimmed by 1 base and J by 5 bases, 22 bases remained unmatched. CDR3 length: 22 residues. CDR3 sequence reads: CSARVQGLGSGLAGGPMETQYF. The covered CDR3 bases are TGCAGTGCTAGAGTGCAGGGGCTAGGTTCGGGACTAGCGGGAGGGCCGATGGAGACC.

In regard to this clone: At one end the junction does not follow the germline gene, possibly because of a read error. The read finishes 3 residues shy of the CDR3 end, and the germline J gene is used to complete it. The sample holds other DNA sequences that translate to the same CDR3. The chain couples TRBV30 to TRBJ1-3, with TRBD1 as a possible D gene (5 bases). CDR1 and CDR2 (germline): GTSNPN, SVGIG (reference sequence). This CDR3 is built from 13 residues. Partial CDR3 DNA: TGTGCCTGGAGCAGGGACTCTGGAAACACT. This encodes CAWSRDSGNT. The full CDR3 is CAWSRDSGNTIYF.

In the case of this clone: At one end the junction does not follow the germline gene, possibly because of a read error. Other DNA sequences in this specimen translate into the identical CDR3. The CDR3 here is CASSRSGDRDSGNTIYF. Incomplete CDR3 DNA: TGTGCCAGCAGCAGAAGCGGGGACAGGGACTCTGGAAACACG. This chain links TRBV2 with TRBJ1-3, with TRBD1 identical over 9 bases. The read is 3 residues too short to cover the CDR3 end, so that end is filled in from the germline J gene. Germline values: CDR1 SNHLY, CDR2 FYNNEI. This CDR3 has 17 residues.